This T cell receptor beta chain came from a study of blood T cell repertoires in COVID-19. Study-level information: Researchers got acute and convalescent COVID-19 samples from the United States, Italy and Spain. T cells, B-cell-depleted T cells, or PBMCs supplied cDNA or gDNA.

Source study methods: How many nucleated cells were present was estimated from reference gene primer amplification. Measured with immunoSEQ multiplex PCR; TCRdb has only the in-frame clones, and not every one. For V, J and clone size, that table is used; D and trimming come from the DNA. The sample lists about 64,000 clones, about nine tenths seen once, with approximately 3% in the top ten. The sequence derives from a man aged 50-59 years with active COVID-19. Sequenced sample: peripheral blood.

This chain's CDR3 is CASSRQVNEKLFF. The CDR3 DNA reads as TGTGCCAGCAGCCGACAGGTTAATGAAAAACTGTTTTTT. V usage is TRBV14 and J usage is TRBJ1-4, with D possibly TRBD1 on 6 matching bases. CDR1 is SGHDN and CDR2 is FVKESK in the germline V gene. V dropped 4 bases and J dropped 4 bases, with 7 bases sitting between them. This CDR3 has 13 residues.